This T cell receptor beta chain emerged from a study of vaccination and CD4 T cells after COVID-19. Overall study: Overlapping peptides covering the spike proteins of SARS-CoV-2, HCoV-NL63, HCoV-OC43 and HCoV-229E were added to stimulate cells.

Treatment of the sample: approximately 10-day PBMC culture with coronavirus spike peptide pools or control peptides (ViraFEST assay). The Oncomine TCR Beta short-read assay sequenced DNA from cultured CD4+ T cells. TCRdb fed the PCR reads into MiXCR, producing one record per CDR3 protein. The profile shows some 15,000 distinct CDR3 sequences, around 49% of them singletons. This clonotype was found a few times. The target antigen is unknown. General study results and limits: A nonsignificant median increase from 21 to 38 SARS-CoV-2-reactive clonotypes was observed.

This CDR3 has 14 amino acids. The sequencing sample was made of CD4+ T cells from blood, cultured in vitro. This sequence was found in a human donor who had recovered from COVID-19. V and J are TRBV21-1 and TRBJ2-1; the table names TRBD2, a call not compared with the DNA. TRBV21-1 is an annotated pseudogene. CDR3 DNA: TGTGCCAGCAGTCGAGCGGGAGAAGCCTATGAGCAGTTCTTC. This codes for CASSRAGEAYEQFF.